These 20 T cell receptor beta chains were all obtained from the same sample, sequenced in a study of shared clonotypes between healthy human individuals (dated by TCRdb to the early 2020s). Library generation was performed with the immunoSEQ multiplex PCR assay. Imported from immuneACCESS, the table was reduced by TCRdb to in-frame sequences with V and J called. These copies leave out some clones; in studies compared against another copy, an unresolved V gene accounts for under half, and the cause of the remainder is not known. Counted in this sample were around 1,900,000 clones; just under 95% of them appeared once. The ten largest account for 1.5% to 2% of the sample. CD8 naive samples were CD45RO-negative cells positively selected for CCR7, giving a CD45RA+CCR7+ population that excluded TemRA cells. Sequenced sample: naive CD8+ T cells from PBMCs. The cell subset or site label of this sample denotes: CD45RA+CCR7+. These receptors all come from a man younger than 35 in good health. Some clones in this sample may be carry-over from other donors' samples.

The chain uses TRBV5-6 and TRBJ2-5; 7 nucleotides match TRBD1. With V trimmed by 4 bases and J by 2 bases, 8 bases remained unmatched. Germline CDR1 reads SGHDT; CDR2 reads YYEEEE. CDR3 length: 15 amino acids. DNA for the CDR3: TGTGCCAGCAGCCAACAACCGGGACAGCAAGAGACCCAGTACTTC. Amino acid sequence: CASSQQPGQQETQYF.

The chain employs TRBV9 and TRBJ2-4, with D possibly called TRBD1 or TRBD2 (6 bases each). This CDR3 has 16 residues. V gave up 0 bases and J gave up 0 bases, with 10 bases separating them. In germline, CDR1 is SGDLS, CDR2 YYNGEE. CDR3 bases: TGTGCCAGCAGCGTAGGGGGGGCCCCAGCCAAAAACATTCAGTACTTC. It codes for CASSVGGAPAKNIQYF.

The rearrangement uses TRBV21-1 and TRBJ1-4. TRBV21-1 is a documented pseudogene. The CDR3 is 13 residues long. The chain's CDR3 is CASRGQRNEKLFF. The CDR3 DNA sequence: TGTGCCAGCAGAGGGCAGCGAAATGAAAAACTGTTTTTT.

V gene TRBV2 combines with J gene TRBJ1-5, with TRBD1 matching 7 bases. Unmatched junction bases numbered 7, after V lost 5 bases and J lost 6 bases. The CDR3 consists of 14 residues. Germline CDR1 SNHLY, CDR2 FYNNEI. CDR3: CASSLNRGAQPQHF. The CDR3 DNA follows: TGTGCCAGCAGTTTAAACAGGGGCGCTCAGCCCCAGCATTTT.

The chain links TRBV27 to TRBJ2-3, with 7 bases matching TRBD2. J gave up 4 bases and V 2 bases, and 3 bases lay outside the gene matches. The germline V gene has CDR1 MNHEY and CDR2 SMNVEV (reference sequence). This CDR3 spans 14 amino acids. CDR3 coding DNA: TGTGCCAGCAGTTTAGCGGGGGTCCCAGATACGCAGTATTTT. Translated, it gives CASSLAGVPDTQYF.

The chain joins TRBV9 to TRBJ1-2; D remains ambiguous. The V end was cut by 2 bases, the J end by 0 bases, with 17 bases between. The CDR3 loop spans 17 amino acids. Germline lookup yields CDR1 SGDLS and CDR2 YYNGEE. CDR3 sequence reads: CASSVRKDGVPNYGYTF. As DNA, the CDR3 is TGTGCCAGCAGCGTCCGCAAGGACGGCGTCCCTAACTATGGCTACACCTTC. Full variable domain (remainder filled in from reference TRBV9 and TRBJ1-2): DSGVTQTPKHLITATGQRVTLRCSPRSGDLSVYWYQQSLDQGLQFLIQYYNGEERAKGNILERFSAQQFPDLHSELNLSSLELGDSALYFCASSVRKDGVPNYGYTFGSGTRLTVV.

Comments on this clone: The same CDR3 can be traced to other DNA sequences in this sample. The chain links TRBV28 to TRBJ1-5, with TRBD1 matching 7 bases. V lost 6 bases, J lost 4 bases, and 3 bases stayed unmatched. Germline CDR1 reads MDHEN; CDR2 reads SYDVKM. The CDR3 length is 13 residues. The CDR3 DNA is TGTGCCAGCAGCCCACAGGGGAATCAGCCCCAGCATTTT. Translating it yields CASSPQGNQPQHF.

This clone was counted only a few times. This chain links TRBV5-1 with TRBJ1-1; D not resolved. CDR1 is SGHRS and CDR2 is YFSETQ in the germline V gene. Trimming left V 4 bases short and J 5 bases short, with 15 bases between. This CDR3 is 14 amino acids long. The CDR3 DNA follows: TGCGCCAGCAGCCCCATCATACAGAGAACTGAAGCTTTCTTT. It codes for CASSPIIQRTEAFF.

The chain employs TRBV27 and TRBJ2-1; 7 nucleotides match TRBD2. V shed 7 bases, J shed 4 bases, and the junction held 13 bases outside the gene matches. The germline CDR1 and CDR2 sequences are MNHEY and SMNVEV (reference sequence). The CDR3 loop spans 16 amino acids. In DNA, the CDR3 is TGTGCCAGCACTCTAAATAGCGGGCGGCTATACAATGAGCAGTTCTTC. It is translated as CASTLNSGRLYNEQFF.

This chain uses TRBV18 with TRBJ2-3, with no clear D. This CDR3 region has 17 residues. Germline CDR1 is KGHSH and CDR2 is LQKENI. V was clipped by 2 bases and J by 2 bases, with 17 bases between them. The CDR3 spells CASSPGVPSRSTDTQYF. The CDR3 DNA reads TGTGCCAGCTCACCAGGGGTACCCTCAAGATCCACAGATACGCAGTATTTT.

The chain joins TRBV7-9 to TRBJ2-7; TRBD1 agrees at 7 bases. The CDR3 has 15 amino acids. Germline lookup yields CDR1 SEHNR and CDR2 FQNEAQ (reference sequence). Trimming at V came to 1 base and at J to 7 bases, leaving 10 bases not matched to a gene. CDR3 protein: CASSLGRDSFGEQYF. CDR3 bases: TGTGCCAGCAGCTTAGGCCGGGACAGTTTTGGGGAGCAGTACTTC.

A remark on this clone: The same CDR3 arises from other DNA sequences in this sample as well. The V call is TRBV4-1, the J call TRBJ2-1; 7 bases are a match to TRBD1. Trimming took 2 bases from V and 10 from J; bases not matched to a gene: 2. Germline CDR1 reads MGHRA; CDR2 reads YSYEKL. The CDR3 is 12 amino acids. CDR3 sequence reads: CASSQTGVEQFF. For the CDR3, the DNA is TGCGCCAGCAGCCAAACAGGGGTCGAGCAGTTCTTC.

As for this clone: The sample carries other DNA sequences with the same CDR3. The J gene is TRBJ2-2, the V gene TRBV18, with D unclear. CDR3 length equals 13 residues. The germline gives CDR1 KGHSH, CDR2 LQKENI. V lost 3 bases and J lost 0, with 2 bases in between. The CDR3 DNA follows: TGTGCCAGCTCACCTTCGAACACCGGGGAGCTGTTTTTT. This translates into CASSPSNTGELFF. Supplemented by reference TRBV18 and TRBJ2-2, the full variable domain reads NAGVMQNPRHLVRRRGQEARLRCSPMKGHSHVYWYRQLPEEGLKFMVYLQKENIIDESGMPKERFSAEFPKEGPSILRIQQVVRGDSAAYFCASSPSNTGELFFGEGSRLTVL.

The rearrangement joins TRBV14 to TRBJ2-3; D not certain. The V gene's germline CDR1 is SGHDN and CDR2 FVKESK. Trimming removed 3 bases from V and 0 bases from J, with 10 bases in between. CDR3 length: 15 residues. CDR3 nucleotides: TGTGCCAGCAGCCAGTGGCGAGTTAGCACAGATACGCAGTATTTT. Its translation: CASSQWRVSTDTQYF.

The chain employs TRBV9 and TRBJ2-3; TRBD1 matches 8 bases. The germline CDR1 and CDR2 sequences are SGDLS and YYNGEE. This CDR3 region has 17 residues. V lost 2 bases to trimming and J lost 5 bases; unmatched junction nucleotides: 13. The CDR3 DNA reads as TGTGCCAGCAGCGTGTCAAAGGACAGGGCCAGAATAGATACGCAGTATTTT. Its protein is CASSVSKDRARIDTQYF.

The CDR3 reads CASSLGRADEQYF. In nucleotides, the CDR3 is TGTGCCAGCAGCTTAGGCCGGGCAGACGAGCAGTACTTC. The V and J genes are TRBV13 and TRBJ2-7; no clear D. Trimming pared 0 bases from V and 5 bases from J, leaving 8 bases between. The CDR3 is 13 amino acids. Germline V gene data show CDR1 as PRHDT and CDR2 as FYEKMQ (reference sequence).

The V call is TRBV7-2, the J call TRBJ2-7; D gene ambiguous. Trimming took 5 bases from V and 2 from J, leaving 10 bases between them. Germline V gives CDR1 SGHTA, CDR2 FQGNSA. The CDR3 is 13 residues long. CDR3 DNA: TGTGCCAGCAGCCCCTCCTTGGCCTACGAGCAGTACTTC. Protein: CASSPSLAYEQYF.

This clone was observed a few times. The sample holds other DNA sequences that translate to the same CDR3. J is TRBJ2-2 and V is TRBV9; D gene ambiguous. In germline, CDR1 is SGDLS, CDR2 YYNGEE. Trimming took 0 bases from V and 7 from J, leaving 4 bases between them. The CDR3 covers 12 residues. CDR3 DNA: TGTGCCAGCAGCGTAGGTGGCGGGGAGCTGTTTTTT. Translating it yields CASSVGGGELFF.

V is TRBV4-1 and J is TRBJ1-5; 7 bases are shared with TRBD1. Trimming at V came to 0 bases and at J to 5 bases, leaving 10 bases not matched to a gene. Germline V gene data show CDR1 as MGHRA and CDR2 as YSYEKL. CDR3 length: 17 amino acids. The CDR3 bases are TGCGCCAGCAGCCAAGATAGTAGCAGGGGGGGACATCAGCCCCAGCATTTT. Its translation is CASSQDSSRGGHQPQHF.

This clone was counted once. The rearrangement links TRBV5-1 to TRBJ2-7; D is perhaps TRBD1 or TRBD2 (5 bases each). Germline-derived CDR1 and CDR2 are SGHRS and YFSETQ. V lost 7 bases, J lost 0 bases, and 8 bases lay in between. The CDR3 extends over 12 amino acids. This CDR3 reads CASWDGSYEQYF. In DNA, the CDR3 is TGCGCCAGCTGGGACGGCTCCTACGAGCAGTACTTC.